This T cell receptor (beta chain) was recorded in a study of control samples from healthy donors and cancer patients. Method: immunoSEQ multiplex PCR; TCRdb's copy keeps in-frame clones and lacks some. Here the sample spans roughly 41,000 clones, 94% being singletons. The CDR3 length is 13 residues. Per the germline V gene, CDR1 is MNHEY and CDR2 is SVGEGT. Trimming removed 5 bases from V and 6 bases from J, with 11 bases in between. The chain combines TRBV6-2 or TRBV6-3 with TRBJ2-1; no clear D. Sample: blood. This TCR came from a man between 60 and 70 years old in good health. CDR3 protein: CASSKPGRNEQFF. The CDR3 DNA is TGTGCCAGCAGTAAGCCGGGCCGCAATGAGCAGTTCTTC.